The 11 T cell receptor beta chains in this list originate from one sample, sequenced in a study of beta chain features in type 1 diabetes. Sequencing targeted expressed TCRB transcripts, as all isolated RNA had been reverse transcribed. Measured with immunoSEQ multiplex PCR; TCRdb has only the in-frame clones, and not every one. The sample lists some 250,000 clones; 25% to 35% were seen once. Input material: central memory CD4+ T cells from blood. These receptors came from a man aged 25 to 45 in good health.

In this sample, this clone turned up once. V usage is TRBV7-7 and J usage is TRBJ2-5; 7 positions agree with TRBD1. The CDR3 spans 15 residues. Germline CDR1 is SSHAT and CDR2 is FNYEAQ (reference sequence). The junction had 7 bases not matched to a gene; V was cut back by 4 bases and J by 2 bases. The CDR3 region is CASSYGTAQQETQYF. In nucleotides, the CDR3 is TGTGCCAGCAGCTACGGGACAGCCCAACAAGAGACCCAGTACTTC.

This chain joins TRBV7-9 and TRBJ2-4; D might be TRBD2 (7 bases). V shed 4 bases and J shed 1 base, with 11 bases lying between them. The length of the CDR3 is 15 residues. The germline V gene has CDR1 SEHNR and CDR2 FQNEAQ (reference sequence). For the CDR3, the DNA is TGTGCCAGCAGCTCAACGGGGGGCGCCAAAAACATTCAGTACTTC. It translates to CASSSTGGAKNIQYF.

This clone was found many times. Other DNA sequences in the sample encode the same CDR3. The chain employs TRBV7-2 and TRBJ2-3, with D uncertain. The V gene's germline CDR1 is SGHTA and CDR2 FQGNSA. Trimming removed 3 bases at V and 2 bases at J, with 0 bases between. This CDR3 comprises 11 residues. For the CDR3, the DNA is TGTGCCAGCAGCTTCACAGATACGCAGTATTTT. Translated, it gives CASSFTDTQYF. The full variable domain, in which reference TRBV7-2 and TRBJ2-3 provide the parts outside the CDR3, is GAGVSQSPSNKVTEKGKDVELRCDPISGHTALYWYRQSLGQGLEFLIYFQGNSAPDKSGLPSDRFSAERTGGSVSTLTIQRTQQEDSAVYLCASSFTDTQYFGPGTRLTVL.

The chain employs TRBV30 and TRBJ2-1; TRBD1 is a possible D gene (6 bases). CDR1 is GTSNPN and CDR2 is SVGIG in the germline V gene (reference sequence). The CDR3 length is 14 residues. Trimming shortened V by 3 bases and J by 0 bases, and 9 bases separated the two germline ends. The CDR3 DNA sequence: TGTGCCTGGAGCCCGGACAGCTCCTACAATGAGCAGTTCTTC. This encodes CAWSPDSSYNEQFF.

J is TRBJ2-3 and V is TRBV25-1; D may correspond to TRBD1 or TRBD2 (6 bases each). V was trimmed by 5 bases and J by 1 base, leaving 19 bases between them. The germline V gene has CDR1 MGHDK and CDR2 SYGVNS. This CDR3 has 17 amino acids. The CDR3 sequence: CASSLSVGGGGTDTQYF. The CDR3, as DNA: TGTGCCAGCAGTCTTAGTGTGGGGGGCGGAGGCACAGATACGCAGTATTTT.

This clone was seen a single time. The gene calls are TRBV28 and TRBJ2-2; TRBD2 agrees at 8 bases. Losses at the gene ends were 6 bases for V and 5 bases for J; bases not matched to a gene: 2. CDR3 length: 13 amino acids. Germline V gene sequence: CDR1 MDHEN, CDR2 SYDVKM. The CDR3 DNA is TGTGCCAGCAGACTAGCGGAAACCGGGGAGCTGTTTTTT. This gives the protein CASRLAETGELFF.

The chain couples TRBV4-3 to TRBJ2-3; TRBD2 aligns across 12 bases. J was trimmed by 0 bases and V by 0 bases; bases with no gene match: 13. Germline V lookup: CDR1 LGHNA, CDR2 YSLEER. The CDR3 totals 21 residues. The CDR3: CASSQDPWGTSGQTSTDTQYF. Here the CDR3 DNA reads TGCGCCAGCAGCCAAGACCCGTGGGGGACTAGCGGGCAGACGAGCACAGATACGCAGTATTTT.

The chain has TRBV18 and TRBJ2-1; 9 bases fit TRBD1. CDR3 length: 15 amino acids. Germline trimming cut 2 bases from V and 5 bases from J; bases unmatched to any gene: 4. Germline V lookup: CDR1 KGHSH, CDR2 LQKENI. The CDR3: CASSPGTGRDNEQFF. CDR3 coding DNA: TGTGCCAGCTCACCAGGGACAGGGCGGGACAATGAGCAGTTCTTC. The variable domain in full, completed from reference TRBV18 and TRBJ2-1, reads NAGVMQNPRHLVRRRGQEARLRCSPMKGHSHVYWYRQLPEEGLKFMVYLQKENIIDESGMPKERFSAEFPKEGPSILRIQQVVRGDSAAYFCASSPGTGRDNEQFFGPGTRLTVL.

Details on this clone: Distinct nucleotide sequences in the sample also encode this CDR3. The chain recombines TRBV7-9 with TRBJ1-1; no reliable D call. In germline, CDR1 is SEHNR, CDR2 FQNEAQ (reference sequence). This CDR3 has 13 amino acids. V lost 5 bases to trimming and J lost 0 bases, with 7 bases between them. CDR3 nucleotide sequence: TGTGCCAGCAGCCTAGACATGAACACTGAAGCTTTCTTT. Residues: CASSLDMNTEAFF.

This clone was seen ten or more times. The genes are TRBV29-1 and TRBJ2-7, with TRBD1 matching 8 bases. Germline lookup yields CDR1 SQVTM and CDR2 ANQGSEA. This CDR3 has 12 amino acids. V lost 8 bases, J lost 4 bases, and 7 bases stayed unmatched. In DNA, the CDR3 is TGCAGCTTTCCGACAGGGGTGTACGAGCAGTACTTC. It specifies CSFPTGVYEQYF.

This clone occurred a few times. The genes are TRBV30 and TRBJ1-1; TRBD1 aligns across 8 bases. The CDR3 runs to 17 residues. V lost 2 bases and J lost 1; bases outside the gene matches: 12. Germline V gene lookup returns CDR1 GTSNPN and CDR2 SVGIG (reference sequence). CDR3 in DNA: TGTGCCTGGAGTCTGCAGGGGGCGAGTCTAGGGAACACTGAAGCTTTCTTT. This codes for CAWSLQGASLGNTEAFF.